A single sample is the source of the 18 T cell receptor beta chains below, sequenced in a study of Ad26.COV2.S vaccination and SARS-CoV-2 variants. TCRdb's table, derived via immunoSEQ multiplex PCR, lists solely in-frame clones and lacks some. This table has 300,000 to 500,000 clones, less than 90% appearing once. Described treatment: 15 to 20 received Ad26.COV2.S at low or high dose, single or two shots; five or six received placebo; per-sample allocation not given. The samples date from day 63 after the first vaccine or placebo injection. The input for sequencing was peripheral blood, taken in a trial of Ad26.COV2.S vaccine versus placebo. The receptors were gathered from a person between 18 and 59 years old who received the Ad26.COV2.S COVID-19 vaccine or a placebo.

In regard to this clone: The sample contains more than one DNA sequence encoding this CDR3. The rearrangement uses TRBV7-8 and TRBJ1-2; a weak D match, TRBD1 (5 bases). The germline CDR1 and CDR2 sequences are SGHVS and FQNEAQ. CDR3 size: 13 residues. Trimming stripped 1 base from V and 4 bases from J, with 7 bases between. The CDR3 protein is CASSLGGGYGYTF. The DNA for the CDR3 is TGTGCCAGCAGCTTAGGGGGGGGCTATGGCTACACCTTC.

The CDR3 nucleotides read TGTGCCAGCAGCCAATCACCAGACACCGGGGAGCTGTTTTTT. Its protein is CASSQSPDTGELFF. This rearrangement joins TRBV16 to TRBJ2-2; no reliable D call. This CDR3 contains 14 residues. Germline values: CDR1 KGHSY, CDR2 FQNENV. Trimming left V 0 bases short and J 3 bases short, with 5 bases between. The full variable domain, its missing parts supplied by reference TRBV16 and TRBJ2-2, is GEEVAQTPKHLVRGEGQKAKLYCAPIKGHSYVFWYQQVLKNEFKFLISFQNENVFDETGMPKERFSAKCLPNSPCSLEIQATKLEDSAVYFCASSQSPDTGELFFGEGSRLTVL.

The rearrangement joins TRBV7-9 to TRBJ1-3; D remains unclear. The CDR3 is 17 residues long. Germline V gene sequence: CDR1 SEHNR, CDR2 FQNEAQ (reference sequence). The germline V and J ends were trimmed by 6 bases and 0 bases, with 18 bases remaining between them. As DNA, the CDR3 is TGTGCCAGCAGTATACCACAACGGGGTGACTCTGGAAACACCATATATTTT. Protein: CASSIPQRGDSGNTIYF.

This clone was detected a few times. The V call is TRBV29-1, the J call TRBJ2-5; no clear D gene. Looked up from germline, CDR1 is SQVTM and CDR2 is ANQGSEA. CDR3 length equals 12 residues. V gave up 3 bases and J gave up 5 bases, with 10 bases separating them. The CDR3: CSVEWYNETQYF. CDR3 nucleotide sequence: TGCAGCGTTGAGTGGTATAACGAGACCCAGTACTTC.

This clone was seen just once. The chain combines TRBV19 with TRBJ1-2, with D uncertain. This CDR3 is 13 amino acids long. The germline V gene encodes CDR1 LNHDA and CDR2 SQIVND (reference sequence). V shed 0 bases and J shed 6 bases, with 8 bases lying between them. As DNA, the CDR3 is TGTGCCAGTAGTATAGATAAGCGGGATGGCTACACCTTC. Its translation is CASSIDKRDGYTF.

The chain links TRBV3-1 (or the pseudogene TRBV3-2) to TRBJ2-3; D possibly corresponds to TRBD2 (5 bases). This CDR3 contains 16 residues. V was shortened by 0 bases and J by 0 bases, with 10 bases between the two germline ends. The germline CDR1 and CDR2 sequences are LGHDT and YNNKEL (reference sequence). This chain's CDR3 is CASSQEVGLSTDTQYF. CDR3 DNA sequence: TGTGCCAGCAGCCAAGAGGTTGGACTTAGCACAGATACGCAGTATTTT.

The chain carries TRBV30 and TRBJ2-1, with 7 bases fitting TRBD1. The CDR3 has 14 residues. Germline V gives CDR1 GTSNPN, CDR2 SVGIG (reference sequence). Unmatched junction bases numbered 6, after V lost 7 bases and J lost 0 bases. CDR3 nucleotides: TGTGCCTTGCTTAGACAGGGCTCCTACAATGAGCAGTTCTTC. It codes for CALLRQGSYNEQFF.

The rearrangement links TRBV18 to TRBJ2-3; 7 bases align to TRBD1. Germline loops: CDR1 KGHSH, CDR2 LQKENI. The CDR3 spans 15 residues. V shed 0 bases, J shed 1 base, and the junction held 1 base outside the gene matches. The CDR3 reads CASSPPGQRTDTQYF. The CDR3 DNA is TGTGCCAGCTCACCACCGGGACAGCGCACAGATACGCAGTATTTT.

The V call is TRBV11-2, the J call TRBJ2-7; maybe TRBD1 (6 bases). The V and J ends lost 5 bases and 0 bases respectively, with 11 bases between them. The CDR3 sequence is 14 residues long. Germline CDR1 and CDR2: SGHAT and FQNNGV. The CDR3 bases are TGTGCCAGCAGCGTAACAGGGATCTCCTACGAGCAGTACTTC. Its protein product is CASSVTGISYEQYF.

This sequence joins TRBV11-2 and TRBJ2-2; D possibly corresponds to TRBD1 (6 bases). CDR1 is SGHAT and CDR2 is FQNNGV in the germline V gene. The length of the CDR3 is 14 residues. Trimming stripped 5 bases from V and 3 bases from J, with 10 bases between. The chain's CDR3 is CASSQGGYTGELFF. Here the CDR3 DNA reads TGTGCCAGCAGCCAAGGGGGTTACACCGGGGAGCTGTTTTTT.

The J gene is TRBJ2-2, the V gene TRBV25-1, with 11 bases matching TRBD2. Germline V lookup: CDR1 MGHDK, CDR2 SYGVNS. The CDR3 loop spans 18 amino acids. The ends lost 3 bases at V and 0 bases at J; junction bases unmatched: 6. The CDR3 is CASSEGLAAFANTGELFF. CDR3 coding DNA: TGTGCCAGCAGTGAGGGACTAGCGGCGTTCGCGAACACCGGGGAGCTGTTTTTT. Using reference TRBV25-1 and TRBJ2-2 for the parts outside the CDR3, the full variable domain is EADIYQTPRYLVIGTGKKITLECSQTMGHDKMYWYQQDPGMELHLIHYSYGVNSTEKGDLSSESTVSRIRTEHFPLTLESARPSHTSQYLCASSEGLAAFANTGELFFGEGSRLTVL.

This sequence joins TRBV5-6 and TRBJ1-1; D possibly corresponds to TRBD1 (6 bases). The CDR3 spans 14 residues. V was trimmed by 0 bases and J by 6 bases, leaving 12 bases between them. Germline V CDR1 and CDR2: SGHDT, YYEEEE. This CDR3 is CASSLEAGASEAFF. CDR3 coding DNA: TGTGCCAGCAGCTTGGAAGCAGGGGCATCTGAAGCTTTCTTT.

The chain is built from TRBV5-1 and TRBJ2-3; 7 bases are shared with TRBD2. The CDR3 runs to 19 residues. With 3 bases clipped from V and 3 bases from J, the junction kept 19 bases outside the gene matches. Germline CDR1 SGHRS, CDR2 YFSETQ. The CDR3 sequence is CASSYAGVFGALGTDTQYF. CDR3 bases: TGCGCCAGCAGCTATGCGGGGGTATTTGGGGCCCTGGGGACAGATACGCAGTATTTT.

This clone was seen just once. This rearrangement joins TRBV10-1 to TRBJ1-1; the D is unclear. Germline-derived CDR1 and CDR2 are WNHNN and SYGVQD (reference sequence). This CDR3 spans 12 amino acids. Trimming took off 4 bases at V and 1 base at J, with 4 bases between the two ends. The CDR3 protein is CASSATNTEAFF. CDR3 bases: TGCGCCAGCAGTGCAACGAACACTGAAGCTTTCTTT.

This clone was counted once. J is TRBJ2-1 and V is TRBV18; 7 positions match TRBD1. With V trimmed by 8 bases and J by 4 bases, 5 bases remained unmatched. The CDR3 consists of 13 residues. The germline V gene has CDR1 KGHSH and CDR2 LQKENI. CDR3 bases: TGTGCCAGCGGGACAGAACAGTACAATGAGCAGTTCTTC. Translation gives CASGTEQYNEQFF.

The chain carries TRBV6-5 and TRBJ2-2; D is uncertain. V was cut by 2 bases and J by 4 bases, with 8 bases left in between. Per germline, CDR1 MNHEY and CDR2 SVGAGI. The CDR3 is 14 residues long. The CDR3 spells CASSYNGVTGELFF. In DNA, the CDR3 is TGTGCCAGCAGTTACAATGGTGTCACCGGGGAGCTGTTTTTT.

The chain couples TRBV6-1 to TRBJ1-3; the D gene is possibly TRBD1 (5 bases). The CDR3 consists of 17 residues. Between the trimmed V and J ends, which lost 4 bases and 2 bases, there was a span of 18 bases. Germline V gene lookup returns CDR1 MNHNS and CDR2 SASEGT. The chain's CDR3 is CASSANPPGGAGNTIYF. The DNA of the CDR3 is TGTGCCAGCAGTGCGAACCCCCCTGGAGGGGCTGGAAACACCATATATTTT.

V gene TRBV19 combines with J gene TRBJ1-2; D may be TRBD1 (5 bases). This CDR3 is 13 amino acids long. V was shortened by 8 bases and J by 5 bases, with 15 bases between the two germline ends. The germline V gene encodes CDR1 LNHDA and CDR2 SQIVND (reference sequence). The CDR3 reads CASDQTGSYGYTF. For the CDR3, the DNA is TGTGCCAGTGATCAAACAGGATCATATGGCTACACCTTC. The variable domain in full, with the rest retrieved from reference TRBV19 and TRBJ1-2, is DGGITQSPKYLFRKEGQNVTLSCEQNLNHDAMYWYRQDPGQGLRLIYYSQIVNDFQKGDIAEGYSVSREKKESFPLTVTSAQKNPTAFYLCASDQTGSYGYTFGSGTRLTVV.